The T cell receptor (beta chain) under discussion was sequenced for a study of blood T cell repertoires in COVID-19. Study details: Whether acute or convalescent, the COVID-19 samples came from the United States, Italy and Spain. T cells, B-cell-depleted T cells, or PBMCs provided the cDNA or gDNA that served as material.

Authors' methods: Estimates of nucleated cell counts were drawn from the amplification of reference gene primers. The assay was immunoSEQ multiplex PCR, and TCRdb's table has in-frame clones only and misses some. That table furnishes V, J and clone size, whereas the DNA furnished D and trimming. In the table there are roughly 280,000 clones, 88% of which are singletons. The CDR3 is 19 amino acids. Germline V CDR1 and CDR2: MDHEN, SYDVKM. Trimming shortened V by 6 bases and J by 4 bases, and 27 bases separated the two germline ends. The J gene is TRBJ1-4, the V gene TRBV28, with a possible D match to TRBD1 (6 bases). The source material was peripheral blood. This sequence was found in a woman in her thirties with COVID-19, enrolled during active disease. The CDR3 DNA sequence: TGTGCCAGCAGCCCCATGGAGTTCTTAGGGGGGGGTGGTAATGAAAAACTGTTTTTT. This gives the protein CASSPMEFLGGGGNEKLFF.